The rows below give T cell receptor beta chains drawn from one sample of a study of cytomegalovirus exposure and HLA in healthy donors. Repertoires were generated with immunoSEQ multiplex PCR, while TCRdb's copy carries only in-frame clones and drops some. The table includes around 180,000 clones, 75% to 85% detected once. The source material was PBMCs. The receptor set was obtained from a woman between 25 and 40 years old in good health and CMV-seropositive. Both conserved end residues are part of each CDR3. Fields, in order: clone size, J gene, D gene, V gene, CDR3 DNA, CDR3 protein. A D gene is named only where the DNA matches it firmly. The size entry is marked missing in some rows and otherwise reads once, few, many or a size class.

>NA|TRBJ2-7|NA|TRBV27
TGTGCCAGCAGTTTCGGGGTTTCATACGAGCAGTACTTC
CASSFGVSYEQYF
>NA|TRBJ1-2|TRBD1|TRBV18
TGTGCCAGCTCACCAGCGGGACAGGGGGCAGGTGGCTACACCTTC
CASSPAGQGAGGYTF
>NA|TRBJ2-3|TRBD2|TRBV4-2
TGTGCCAGCAGCCAGGCAGGGACTAGCGATTACACAGATACGCAGTATTTT
CASSQAGTSDYTDTQYF
>NA|TRBJ2-7|TRBD2|TRBV5-3
TGTGCCAGAAGCTTGGCCGCTAGCGGGAACACCTCCTACGAGCAGTACTTC
CARSLAASGNTSYEQYF
>few|TRBJ2-5|TRBD2|TRBV7-2
TGTGCCAGCAGCTTAGCTAGCGGGGAAGGCCAAGAGACCCAGTACTTC
CASSLASGEGQETQYF
>NA|TRBJ2-1|NA|TRBV7-3
TGTGCCAGCAGCGCGGGGCAGGCCGCGGGTGAGCAGTTCTTC
CASSAGQAAGEQFF
>NA|TRBJ1-1|TRBD1|TRBV6-5
TGTGCCAGCAGTTACTCGACAGGGTGGAACACTGAAGCTTTCTTT
CASSYSTGWNTEAFF
>NA|TRBJ1-3|NA|TRBV7-2
TGTGCCAGCAGCTCACAGGGTACCACCATATATTTT
CASSSQGTTIYF
>NA|TRBJ2-1|TRBD1|TRBV29-1
TGCAGCCGCACGGGACAGGGGAGAAGAACTGCCCCCCCAGGAGAGCAGTTCTTC
CSRTGQGRRTAPPGEQFF
>NA|TRBJ2-7|TRBD1|TRBV29-1
TGCAGCGTTGCTCCGGGACAGGGAAGCGAGCAGTACTTC
CSVAPGQGSEQYF
>NA|TRBJ2-2|TRBD1|TRBV14
TGTGCCAGCAGCCAAGGCAGGGGGTTGACCGGGGAGCTGTTTTTT
CASSQGRGLTGELFF
>NA|TRBJ2-5|NA|TRBV7-2
TGTGCCAGCAGCTTATATGGGCAGGAAGAGACCCAGTACTTC
CASSLYGQEETQYF
>NA|TRBJ2-7|NA|TRBV6-1
TGTGCCAGCAGTCCCGGACAGACATCCTACGAGCAGTACTTC
CASSPGQTSYEQYF
>NA|TRBJ2-5|NA|TRBV28
TGTGCCAGCAGTTTAATTAGCGCGGAAGAGACCCAGTACTTC
CASSLISAEETQYF
>NA|TRBJ2-7|TRBD1|TRBV5-4
TGTGCCAGCAGCCCCCCGACAGGGGAAAGCTACGAGCAGTACTTC
CASSPPTGESYEQYF